One sample yielded the 22 T cell receptor beta chains listed below, sequenced in a study of T cells in Graves' hyperthyroidism and ophthalmopathy. From RNA transcripts, TCR beta CDR3 regions were amplified. TCR CDR3 regions were first amplified by RT-PCR with HTBI primers. TCRdb passed the multiplex PCR reads through MiXCR, listing each CDR3 protein once. The sample shows fewer than 450,000 distinct CDR3 sequences, about a sixth of them seen only once. Sequencing was done on a sample of blood. These receptor sequences come from a woman aged 30 to 39 with Graves' hyperthyroidism that later progressed to Graves' ophthalmopathy.

This clonotype showed up many times. The chain employs TRBV28 and TRBJ1-5, with a tentative D call TRBD1 (5 bases). This CDR3 comprises 13 residues. Trimming removed 3 bases from V and 6 bases from J, with 9 bases in between. Germline values: CDR1 MDHEN, CDR2 SYDVKM. DNA of the CDR3: TGTGCCAGCAGTTTGGGGGTGACTCAGCCCCAGCATTTT. As protein: CASSLGVTQPQHF.

The J gene is TRBJ1-2, the V gene TRBV6-6; perhaps TRBD1 as D (5 bases). V was shortened by 0 bases and J by 2 bases, with 7 bases between the two germline ends. CDR1 is MNHNY and CDR2 is SVGAGI in the germline V gene (reference sequence). CDR3 size: 14 residues. CDR3 bases: TGTGCCAGCAGTTACTCCTCAGGGAACTATGGCTACACCTTC. It translates to CASSYSSGNYGYTF.

This clonotype was detected ten times or more. The V call is TRBV3-1, the J call TRBJ2-5, with D hard to call. Looked up from germline, CDR1 is LGHDT and CDR2 is YNNKEL (reference sequence). V was shortened by 2 bases and J by 5 bases, with 12 bases between the two germline ends. CDR3 length equals 14 residues. In DNA, the CDR3 is TGTGCCAGCAGCCAATCGGAGAACCTGGAGACCCAGTACTTC. This translates into CASSQSENLETQYF.

This sequence joins TRBV24-1 and TRBJ1-2, with D maybe TRBD1 (5 bases). The length of the CDR3 is 17 residues. Trimming took off 3 bases at V and 1 base at J, with 17 bases between the two ends. Germline V CDR1 and CDR2: KGHDR, SFDVKD. The CDR3 bases are TGTGCCACCAGTGATGACTCCGGGGCAGGTATTAACTATGGCTACACCTTC. Its protein is CATSDDSGAGINYGYTF.

This clonotype was counted ten times or more. The chain couples TRBV7-2 to TRBJ2-5, with D unclear. The CDR3 has 18 residues. Germline CDR1 reads SGHTA; CDR2 reads FQGNSA. Between the trimmed V and J ends, which lost 7 bases and 2 bases, there was a span of 26 bases. This chain's CDR3 is CASTKPRGLVAWQETQYF. In DNA, the CDR3 is TGTGCCAGCACTAAACCCCGCGGATTGGTAGCCTGGCAAGAGACCCAGTACTTC.

The rearrangement joins TRBV20-1 to TRBJ2-7, with D possibly being TRBD1 or TRBD2 (5 bases each). The germline V and J ends were trimmed by 5 bases and 2 bases, with 13 bases remaining between them. Germline V gives CDR1 DFQATT, CDR2 SNEGSKA (reference sequence). The length of the CDR3 is 13 residues. In nucleotides, the CDR3 is TGCAGTGCTCGGGACGGAAGAACCTACGAGCAGTACTTC. Translated: CSARDGRTYEQYF.

The rearrangement joins TRBV9 to TRBJ2-1; TRBD2 agrees at 7 bases. J gave up 3 bases and V 4 bases, and 16 bases lay outside the gene matches. Germline V gene sequence: CDR1 SGDLS, CDR2 YYNGEE. The CDR3 totals 18 residues. CDR3 residues: CASSPKTSIFSNYNEQFF. CDR3 in DNA: TGTGCCAGCAGCCCCAAGACTAGCATCTTCTCCAACTACAATGAGCAGTTCTTC.

V usage is TRBV28 and J usage is TRBJ2-3; TRBD2 matches at 8 bases. CDR3 length: 17 amino acids. Trimming took 3 bases from V and 2 from J; bases not matched to a gene: 10. Germline loops: CDR1 MDHEN, CDR2 SYDVKM. The CDR3 is CASSFTRLAINTDTQYF. The CDR3 DNA sequence: TGTGCCAGCAGTTTCACCAGACTAGCGATCAACACAGATACGCAGTATTTT.

This clonotype was found many times. The genes are TRBV7-2 and TRBJ2-1, with 8 bases that match TRBD2. The V and J ends lost 3 bases and 1 base, in that order; junction bases with no gene match: 2. The CDR3 totals 15 residues. Per the germline V gene, CDR1 is SGHTA and CDR2 is FQGNSA. The chain's CDR3 is CASSFTSGSYNEQFF. The CDR3 DNA is TGTGCCAGCAGCTTCACTAGCGGATCCTACAATGAGCAGTTCTTC.

This clonotype was seen at least ten times. The rearrangement links TRBV12-3 or TRBV12-4 to TRBJ1-1; 9 positions match TRBD1. V lost 6 bases, J lost 10 bases, and 9 bases stayed unmatched. The CDR3 covers 13 residues. The CDR3 here is CASSRSPGQGAFF. CDR3 DNA: TGTGCCAGCAGCCGTAGTCCGGGACAGGGAGCTTTCTTT.

There are many counts of this clonotype. The chain uses TRBV2 and TRBJ1-2; D unresolved. V shed 8 bases and J shed 4 bases, with 14 bases lying between them. This CDR3 comprises 13 residues. Germline CDR1 and CDR2: SNHLY and FYNNEI. CDR3 DNA sequence: TGTGCCAGCCGCTCGGGGTTGGGCTATGGCTACACCTTC. Encoded protein: CASRSGLGYGYTF.

This clonotype was detected ten times or more. The chain combines TRBV27 with TRBJ2-7, with TRBD1 matching over 9 bases. This CDR3 comprises 14 residues. Germline lookup yields CDR1 MNHEY and CDR2 SMNVEV (reference sequence). The junction had 5 bases not matched to a gene; V was cut back by 5 bases and J by 3 bases. The CDR3 reads CASSTGQGNYEQYF. CDR3 coding DNA: TGTGCCAGCAGTACGGGACAGGGTAACTACGAGCAGTACTTC.

This clonotype was picked up many times. One junction end does not reproduce the germline sequence, and a read error may be involved. The chain is built from TRBV24-1 and TRBJ2-5, with 12 bases aligning to TRBD2. CDR1 and CDR2 (germline): KGHDR, SFDVKD. The CDR3 contains 15 residues. The CDR3 region has the DNA TGTGCCACCTGTGATTCACTAGCGGGGGGTCTTGCCCAGTACTTC. Translating gives CATCDSLAGGLAQYF.

V is TRBV28 and J is TRBJ1-1; no firm D call. This CDR3 region has 14 residues. V dropped 2 bases and J dropped 0 bases, with 7 bases sitting between them. Germline CDR1 MDHEN, CDR2 SYDVKM. The CDR3: CASSLIEMNTEAFF. In nucleotides, the CDR3 is TGTGCCAGCAGTTTAATAGAAATGAACACTGAAGCTTTCTTT.

This clonotype was picked up a small number of times. The rearrangement joins TRBV7-8 to TRBJ1-5; D uncertain. This CDR3 region has 15 residues. V lost 1 base, J lost 6 bases, and 13 bases lay in between. Germline CDR1 reads SGHVS; CDR2 reads FQNEAQ. The CDR3 region is CASSLVPGFSQPQHF. CDR3 nucleotides: TGTGCCAGCAGCTTAGTACCGGGGTTTAGTCAGCCCCAGCATTTT.

This clonotype occurred a few times. The chain uses TRBV24-1 and TRBJ2-1; D may be TRBD1 (6 bases). Germline V gene sequence: CDR1 KGHDR, CDR2 SFDVKD. V was clipped by 10 bases and J by 4 bases, with 13 bases between them. There are 13 residues in the CDR3. CDR3 in amino acids: CATRAQGYNEQFF. CDR3 coding DNA: TGTGCCACACGAGCCCAGGGGTACAATGAGCAGTTCTTC.

This clonotype was detected many times. The genes are TRBV19 and TRBJ2-3; D is unresolved. The CDR3 spans 14 residues. Germline CDR1 LNHDA, CDR2 SQIVND (reference sequence). Between the trimmed V and J ends, which lost 8 bases and 6 bases, there was a span of 18 bases. CDR3 sequence (DNA): TGTGCCAGTCAGGATAGGCAGTCTTCTGATACGCAGTATTTT. This codes for CASQDRQSSDTQYF. The whole variable domain, remainder taken from reference TRBV19 and TRBJ2-3, is DGGITQSPKYLFRKEGQNVTLSCEQNLNHDAMYWYRQDPGQGLRLIYYSQIVNDFQKGDIAEGYSVSREKKESFPLTVTSAQKNPTAFYLCASQDRQSSDTQYFGPGTRLTVL.

Concerning this clonotype itself: A much larger clone lies one base from this, so it may be a read error. The chain combines TRBV7-2 with TRBJ2-5, with 8 bases that match TRBD2. The CDR3 contains 14 residues. In germline, CDR1 is SGHTA, CDR2 FQGNSA. The CDR3 is CAGSSRLATETQYF. The CDR3 DNA reads as TGTGCCGGCAGCTCCAGACTAGCGACGGAGACCCAGTACTTC.

The table lists this clonotype with many counts. V gene TRBV5-8 combines with J gene TRBJ2-2; D gene ambiguous. The CDR3 has 12 amino acids. V was trimmed by 2 bases and J by 5 bases, leaving 4 bases between them. CDR1 SGHTS and CDR2 YDEGEE come from the germline V gene. The CDR3 loop reads CASSFLTGELFF. CDR3 DNA sequence: TGTGCCAGCAGCTTCCTAACCGGGGAGCTGTTTTTT.

This clonotype was observed a single time. The V and J genes are TRBV2 and TRBJ2-6; D might be TRBD1 (7 bases). The CDR3 totals 17 residues. Trimming pared 9 bases from V and 0 bases from J, leaving 18 bases between. CDR1 is SNHLY and CDR2 is FYNNEI in the germline V gene. Here the CDR3 reads CAREGQSEYSGANVLTF. The CDR3 bases are TGTGCCAGGGAGGGACAGTCCGAATACTCTGGGGCCAACGTCCTGACTTTC.

This clonotype appeared many times. V gene TRBV5-1 combines with J gene TRBJ2-1; the D gene is possibly TRBD1 (5 bases). CDR3 length: 12 residues. Per the germline V gene, CDR1 is SGHRS and CDR2 is YFSETQ. V lost 3 bases to trimming and J lost 8 bases, with 9 bases between them. CDR3 sequence reads: CASSSDSYEQFF. The CDR3 region has the DNA TGCGCCAGCAGCTCAGACAGCTATGAGCAGTTCTTC.

This clonotype showed up just a few times. The genes are TRBV6-5 and TRBJ1-3; tentative D call: TRBD1 (5 bases). Germline V lookup: CDR1 MNHEY, CDR2 SVGAGI. With 2 bases removed from V and 4 bases from J, the gap between germline ends came to 6 bases. This CDR3 is built from 13 residues. The chain's CDR3 is CASSYGGGNTIYF. CDR3 in DNA: TGTGCCAGCAGTTACGGGGGAGGAAACACCATATATTTT.